The present T cell receptor (beta chain) was sequenced within a study of CD8 T cells in ankylosing spondylitis. This clonotype has a count of ten or more. One entry per CDR3 protein results from TCRdb running MiXCR on the 5' RACE reads. The data show 30,000 to 45,000 distinct CDR3 sequences, with 9.5% to 11% seen just once and about 19% held by the top ten. Input material: synovial fluid, either unsorted or a sorted T cell fraction (not recorded which). The clonotype was recovered from a male donor with ankylosing spondylitis.

CDR3 amino acids: CASSSPFRTGEDFYNEQFF. The DNA of the CDR3 is TGTGCCAGCAGCTCACCTTTTCGGACAGGAGAGGACTTCTACAATGAGCAGTTCTTC. V and J are TRBV11-1 and TRBJ2-1; TRBD1 matches at 7 bases. V lost 4 bases and J lost 3; bases outside the gene matches: 18. CDR3 length: 19 amino acids. Germline V gene sequence: CDR1 SGHAT, CDR2 FQDESV (reference sequence).